Shown below are 19 T cell receptor beta chains from a single sample sequenced in a study of T-cell memory formation after mild COVID-19. MiXCR, run by TCRdb on the 5' RACE reads, gives a single entry per CDR3 protein. The sample includes hundreds of thousands of distinct CDR3 sequences, roughly 18% of them seen just once. The sample comprised PBMCs or a T cell subset sorted from them (not recorded which). These receptors were collected from an adult woman who had mild COVID-19 (a few samples of this study predate the infection). Cell type and time point are not known.

This chain connects TRBV5-1 to TRBJ1-1; a possible D gene is TRBD1 (6 bases). The CDR3 runs 16 residues. Germline V gene lookup returns CDR1 SGHRS and CDR2 YFSETQ. The V and J ends lost 2 bases and 4 bases respectively, with 18 bases between them. This CDR3 reads CASSFSRTEGGTEAFF. In nucleotides, the CDR3 is TGCGCCAGCAGCTTTAGCCGGACCGAGGGGGGCACTGAAGCTTTCTTT.

Concerning this clonotype: This sequence may be a read error, since a much larger clone differs from it by one base. This chain joins TRBV9 and TRBJ1-3; the D is unclear. Germline-derived CDR1 and CDR2 are SGDLS and YYNGEE. Trimming shortened V by 1 base and J by 0 bases, and 5 bases separated the two germline ends. The CDR3 extends over 14 amino acids. The CDR3 spells CASSVYSSGNTIYF. CDR3 coding DNA: TGTGCCAGCAGCGTATACAGCTCTGGAAACACCATATATTTT. Using reference TRBV9 and TRBJ1-3 for the parts outside the CDR3, the full variable domain is DSGVTQTPKHLITATGQRVTLRCSPRSGDLSVYWYQQSLDQGLQFLIQYYNGEERAKGNILERFSAQQFPDLHSELNLSSLELGDSALYFCASSVYSSGNTIYFGEGSWLTVV.

This clonotype was recorded a few times. The chain recombines TRBV6-5 with TRBJ1-1, with TRBD1 as a possible D gene (6 bases). The CDR3 is 15 residues long. Germline values: CDR1 MNHEY, CDR2 SVGAGI. V lost 0 bases and J lost 0, with 8 bases in between. The CDR3 loop reads CASSYSTGLNTEAFF. The CDR3 DNA reads TGTGCCAGCAGTTACTCGACAGGACTGAACACTGAAGCTTTCTTT.

At least ten counts were recorded for this clonotype. The V and J genes are TRBV11-2 and TRBJ1-1, with D perhaps TRBD1 (5 bases). V was pared by 1 base and J by 4 bases, with 10 bases between. There are 14 residues in the CDR3. The germline CDR1 and CDR2 sequences are SGHAT and FQNNGV. CDR3 in DNA: TGTGCCAGCAGCTTAGTCGGGGGTTCCACTGAAGCTTTCTTT. Translating gives CASSLVGGSTEAFF.

This clonotype occurred a few times. The chain joins TRBV30 to TRBJ2-7; D unclear. Trimming took off 0 bases at V and 1 base at J, with 4 bases between the two ends. The CDR3 is 12 residues long. The germline V gene encodes CDR1 GTSNPN and CDR2 SVGIG (reference sequence). The CDR3 reads CAWSVQSYEQYF. CDR3 coding DNA: TGTGCCTGGAGTGTACAGTCCTACGAGCAGTACTTC.

This chain uses TRBV7-2 with TRBJ1-3; 7 positions agree with TRBD1. V trimming: 4 bases; J trimming: 0 bases; junction bases outside the gene matches: 9. CDR3 length: 17 amino acids. Germline assignment: CDR1 SGHTA and CDR2 FQGNSA. The CDR3 sequence: CASSYPPGQRSGNTIYF. CDR3 nucleotide sequence: TGTGCCAGCAGCTACCCACCGGGACAGCGCTCTGGAAACACCATATATTTT.

The genes are TRBV18 and TRBJ2-2; maybe TRBD1 (6 bases). V gave up 3 bases and J gave up 5 bases, with 13 bases separating them. CDR3 size: 15 residues. Germline V gene lookup returns CDR1 KGHSH and CDR2 LQKENI. DNA for the CDR3: TGTGCCAGCTCACCTCTGGACAGTCGGACCGGGGAGCTGTTTTTT. Its translation is CASSPLDSRTGELFF.

CDR3 DNA sequence: TGTGCCACCAGCATGGACAGCTACGAGCAGTACTTC. This sequence encodes CATSMDSYEQYF. The V call is TRBV15, the J call TRBJ2-7; D is perhaps TRBD1 (6 bases). Trimming took 4 bases from V and 3 from J, leaving 7 bases between them. From germline, CDR1 is LNHNV and CDR2 YYDKDF (reference sequence). The CDR3 spans 12 residues.

This chain uses TRBV7-2 with TRBJ2-3; 7 nucleotides line up with TRBD1. In germline, CDR1 is SGHTA, CDR2 FQGNSA. The CDR3 extends over 17 amino acids. The V segment lost 5 bases and the J segment 2 bases; nucleotides outside the gene matches: 13. The CDR3 region has the DNA TGTGCCAGCAGCCCCTCCCCGAGGGGACAGCCCACAGATACGCAGTATTTT. Translation gives CASSPSPRGQPTDTQYF.

This sequence joins TRBV15 and TRBJ2-3; 10 bases match TRBD2. The ends lost 5 bases at V and 3 bases at J; junction bases unmatched: 8. From germline, CDR1 is LNHNV and CDR2 YYDKDF (reference sequence). There are 16 residues in the CDR3. The CDR3 here is CATSLERGGGTDTQYF. The CDR3 DNA follows: TGTGCCACCAGCCTAGAGCGGGGGGGAGGGACAGATACGCAGTATTTT. Combining the CDR3 with reference TRBV15 and TRBJ2-3 gives the whole variable domain DAMVIQNPRYQVTQFGKPVTLSCSQTLNHNVMYWYQQKSSQAPKLLFHYYDKDFNNEADTPDNFQSRRPNTSFCFLDIRSPGLGDTAMYLCATSLERGGGTDTQYFGPGTRLTVL.

This clonotype turned up a few times. The chain uses TRBV10-2 and TRBJ2-1; 12 nucleotides agree with TRBD2. The CDR3 spans 16 residues. The ends lost 4 bases at V and 7 bases at J; junction bases unmatched: 8. Germline V gene sequence: CDR1 WSHSY, CDR2 SAAADI. The CDR3 spells CASSVRLAGVMNEQFF. For the CDR3, the DNA is TGCGCCAGCAGTGTTAGACTAGCGGGAGTCATGAATGAGCAGTTCTTC.

This chain joins TRBV7-2 and TRBJ2-1; D uncertain. The CDR3 loop spans 12 amino acids. Germline assignment: CDR1 SGHTA and CDR2 FQGNSA. Between the trimmed V and J ends, which lost 10 bases and 5 bases, there was a span of 12 bases. CDR3 in amino acids: CATRHNDNEQFF. The DNA for the CDR3 is TGTGCCACAAGACATAATGACAATGAGCAGTTCTTC.

This rearrangement joins TRBV18 to TRBJ1-1; D is unresolved. The CDR3 spans 13 residues. Trimming stripped 10 bases from V and 3 bases from J, with 15 bases between. Germline values: CDR1 KGHSH, CDR2 LQKENI. The CDR3 nucleotides read TGTGCCACCGAACTCTCGAGGGACACTGAAGCTTTCTTT. Translating gives CATELSRDTEAFF.

This clonotype was seen at least ten times. This rearrangement joins TRBV25-1 to TRBJ2-2; D is unclear. Germline V CDR1 and CDR2: MGHDK, SYGVNS. The CDR3 is 13 residues long. Trimming removed 1 base at V and 4 bases at J, with 4 bases between. The CDR3: CASSEWVTGELFF. The CDR3 bases are TGTGCCAGCAGTGAATGGGTCACCGGGGAGCTGTTTTTT.

The CDR3, as DNA: TGTGCCAGCACCCGGGACAGGGACACTGAAGCTTTCTTT. Translated, it gives CASTRDRDTEAFF. V gene TRBV2 combines with J gene TRBJ1-1; 9 nucleotides line up with TRBD1. Losses at the gene ends were 7 bases for V and 3 bases for J; bases not matched to a gene: 3. Germline values: CDR1 SNHLY, CDR2 FYNNEI. The CDR3 runs 13 residues.

The sample holds many counts of this clonotype. This chain connects TRBV5-6 to TRBJ1-2; D is unresolved. Trimming removed 1 base at V and 2 bases at J, with 9 bases between. Germline V gene data show CDR1 as SGHDT and CDR2 as YYEEEE. The CDR3 is made up of 14 amino acids. CDR3 sequence: CASSLKATNYGYTF. CDR3 sequence (DNA): TGTGCCAGCAGCTTGAAGGCTACCAACTATGGCTACACCTTC.

The CDR3 bases are TGTGCCAGCAGTTTTACCCCACTAGCGGGACACTCTGGGGCCAACGTCCTGACTTTC. Encoded protein: CASSFTPLAGHSGANVLTF. V gene TRBV12-3 or TRBV12-4 combines with J gene TRBJ2-6; 10 nucleotides line up with TRBD2. The junction had 8 bases not matched to a gene; V was cut back by 3 bases and J by 0 bases. This CDR3 region has 19 residues.

The chain is built from TRBV24-1 and TRBJ2-2; TRBD2 might be the D (6 bases). CDR1 and CDR2 (germline): KGHDR, SFDVKD. This CDR3 region has 14 residues. The V gene lost 4 bases and the J gene lost 8 bases, with 13 bases spanning the gap. DNA of the CDR3: TGTGCCACCAGTGACCCTGGGACTTCGGGGGAGCTGTTTTTT. It translates to CATSDPGTSGELFF.

The rearrangement links TRBV19 to TRBJ2-7, with D unclear. The CDR3 is 14 amino acids. The ends were cut back, 2 bases at V and 2 bases at J, with 10 bases in the middle. Germline CDR1 LNHDA, CDR2 SQIVND (reference sequence). This CDR3 reads CASSIRGWPYEQYF. CDR3 DNA sequence: TGTGCCAGTAGTATACGCGGATGGCCCTACGAGCAGTACTTC.